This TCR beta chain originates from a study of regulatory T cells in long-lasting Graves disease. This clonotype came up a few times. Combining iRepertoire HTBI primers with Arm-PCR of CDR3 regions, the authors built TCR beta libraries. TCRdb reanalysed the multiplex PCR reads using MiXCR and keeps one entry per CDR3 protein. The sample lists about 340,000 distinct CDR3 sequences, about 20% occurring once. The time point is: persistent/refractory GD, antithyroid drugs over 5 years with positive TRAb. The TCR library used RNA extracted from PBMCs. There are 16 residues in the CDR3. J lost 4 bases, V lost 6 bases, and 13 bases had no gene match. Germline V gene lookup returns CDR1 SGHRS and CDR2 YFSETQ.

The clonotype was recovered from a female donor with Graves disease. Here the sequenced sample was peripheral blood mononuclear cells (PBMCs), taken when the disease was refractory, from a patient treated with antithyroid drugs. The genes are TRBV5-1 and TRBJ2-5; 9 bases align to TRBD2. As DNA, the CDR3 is TGCGCCAGCACTCCGGGCCCAGCGGGGGGACTAGAGACCCAGTACTTC. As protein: CASTPGPAGGLETQYF.